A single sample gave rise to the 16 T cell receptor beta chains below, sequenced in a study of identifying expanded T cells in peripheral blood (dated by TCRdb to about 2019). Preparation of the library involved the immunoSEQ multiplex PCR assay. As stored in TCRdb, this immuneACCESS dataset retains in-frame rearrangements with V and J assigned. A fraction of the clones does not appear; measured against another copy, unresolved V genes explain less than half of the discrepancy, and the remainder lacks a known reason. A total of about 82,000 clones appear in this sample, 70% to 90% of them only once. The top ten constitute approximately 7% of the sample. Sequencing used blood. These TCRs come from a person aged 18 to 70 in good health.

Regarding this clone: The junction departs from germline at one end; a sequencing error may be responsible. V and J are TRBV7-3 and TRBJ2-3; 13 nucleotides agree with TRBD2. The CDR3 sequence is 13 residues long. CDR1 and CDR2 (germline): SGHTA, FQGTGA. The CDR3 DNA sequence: TGTGCCAGCAGCGACCACACTAGCGGGGGGGCTGCTTTT. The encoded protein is CASSDHTSGGAAF.

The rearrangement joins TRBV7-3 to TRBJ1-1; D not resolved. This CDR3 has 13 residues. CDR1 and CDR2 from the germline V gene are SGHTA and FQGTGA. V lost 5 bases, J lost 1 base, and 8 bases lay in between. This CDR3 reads CASSPGPNTEAFF. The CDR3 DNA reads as TGTGCCAGCAGCCCCGGGCCGAACACTGAAGCTTTCTTT. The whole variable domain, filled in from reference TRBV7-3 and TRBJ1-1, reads GAGVSQTPSNKVTEKGKYVELRCDPISGHTALYWYRQSLGQGPEFLIYFQGTGAADDSGLPNDRFFAVRPEGSVSTLKIQRTERGDSAVYLCASSPGPNTEAFFGQGTRLTVV.

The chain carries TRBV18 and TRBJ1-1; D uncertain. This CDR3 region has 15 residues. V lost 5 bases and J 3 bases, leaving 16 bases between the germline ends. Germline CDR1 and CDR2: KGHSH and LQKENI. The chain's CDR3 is CASSSIGLMDTEAFF. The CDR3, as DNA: TGTGCCAGCTCATCAATCGGACTTATGGACACTGAAGCTTTCTTT.

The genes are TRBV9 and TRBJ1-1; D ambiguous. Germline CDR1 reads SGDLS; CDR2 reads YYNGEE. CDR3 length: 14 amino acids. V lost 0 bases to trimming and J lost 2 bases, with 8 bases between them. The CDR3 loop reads CASSVGALNTEAFF. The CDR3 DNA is TGTGCCAGCAGCGTAGGGGCACTTAACACTGAAGCTTTCTTT. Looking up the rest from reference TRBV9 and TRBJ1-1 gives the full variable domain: DSGVTQTPKHLITATGQRVTLRCSPRSGDLSVYWYQQSLDQGLQFLIQYYNGEERAKGNILERFSAQQFPDLHSELNLSSLELGDSALYFCASSVGALNTEAFFGQGTRLTVV.

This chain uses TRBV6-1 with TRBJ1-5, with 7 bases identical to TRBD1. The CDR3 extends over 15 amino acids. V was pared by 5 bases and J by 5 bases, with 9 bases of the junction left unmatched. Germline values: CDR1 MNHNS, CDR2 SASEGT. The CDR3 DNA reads TGTGCCAGCAGTAGAACCACAGGGGTTGATCAGCCCCAGCATTTT. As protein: CASSRTTGVDQPQHF.

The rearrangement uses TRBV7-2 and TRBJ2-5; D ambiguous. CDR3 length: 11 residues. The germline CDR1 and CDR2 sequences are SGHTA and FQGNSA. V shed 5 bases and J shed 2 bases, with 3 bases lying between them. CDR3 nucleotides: TGTGCCAGCAGCCTACAAGAGACCCAGTACTTC. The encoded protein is CASSLQETQYF.

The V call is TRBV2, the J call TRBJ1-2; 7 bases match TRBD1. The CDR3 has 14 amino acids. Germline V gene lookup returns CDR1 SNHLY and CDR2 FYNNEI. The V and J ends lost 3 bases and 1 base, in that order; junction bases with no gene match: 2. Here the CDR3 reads CASSERGLNYGYTF. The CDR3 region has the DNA TGTGCCAGCAGTGAGAGGGGGCTTAACTATGGCTACACCTTC.

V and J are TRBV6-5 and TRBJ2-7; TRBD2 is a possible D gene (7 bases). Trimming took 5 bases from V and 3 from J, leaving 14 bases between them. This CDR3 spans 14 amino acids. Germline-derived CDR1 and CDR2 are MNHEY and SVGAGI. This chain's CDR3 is CASSPRGGGYEQYF. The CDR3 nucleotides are TGTGCCAGCAGTCCTAGGGGAGGGGGCTACGAGCAGTACTTC.

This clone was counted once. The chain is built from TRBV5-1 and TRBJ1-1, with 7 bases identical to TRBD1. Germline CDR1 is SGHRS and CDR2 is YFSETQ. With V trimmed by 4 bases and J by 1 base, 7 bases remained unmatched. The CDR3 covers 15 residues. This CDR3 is CASSGPRDRNTEAFF. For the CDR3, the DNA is TGCGCCAGCAGCGGACCGCGGGACAGGAACACTGAAGCTTTCTTT.

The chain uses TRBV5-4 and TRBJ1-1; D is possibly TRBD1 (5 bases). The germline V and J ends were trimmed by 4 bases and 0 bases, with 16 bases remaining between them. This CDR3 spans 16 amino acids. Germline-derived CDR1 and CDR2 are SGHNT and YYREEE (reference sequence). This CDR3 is CASSPGGGALNTEAFF. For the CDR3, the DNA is TGTGCCAGCAGCCCGGGGGGAGGGGCTTTGAACACTGAAGCTTTCTTT.

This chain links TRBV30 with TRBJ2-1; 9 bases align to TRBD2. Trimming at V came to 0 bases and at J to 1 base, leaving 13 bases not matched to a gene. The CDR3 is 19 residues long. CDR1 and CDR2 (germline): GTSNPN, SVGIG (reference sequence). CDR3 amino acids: CAWSVEWLAGMGSYNEQFF. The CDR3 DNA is TGTGCCTGGAGTGTCGAGTGGCTAGCGGGGATGGGTTCCTACAATGAGCAGTTCTTC.

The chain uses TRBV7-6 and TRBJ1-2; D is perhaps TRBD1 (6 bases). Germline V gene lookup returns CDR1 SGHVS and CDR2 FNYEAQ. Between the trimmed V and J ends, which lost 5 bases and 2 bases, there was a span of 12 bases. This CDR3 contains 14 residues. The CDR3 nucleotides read TGTGCCAGCAGCCCGGGGGCGGCGAACTATGGCTACACCTTC. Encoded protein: CASSPGAANYGYTF. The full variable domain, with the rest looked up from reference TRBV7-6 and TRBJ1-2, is GAGVSQSPRYKVTKRGQDVALRCDPISGHVSLYWYRQALGQGPEFLTYFNYEAQQDKSGLPNDRFSAERPEGSISTLTIQRTEQRDSAMYRCASSPGAANYGYTFGSGTRLTVV.

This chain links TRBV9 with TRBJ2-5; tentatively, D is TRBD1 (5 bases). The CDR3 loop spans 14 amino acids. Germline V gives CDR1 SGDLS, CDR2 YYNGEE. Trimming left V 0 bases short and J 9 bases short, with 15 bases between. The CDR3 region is CASSVEGGPRAQYF. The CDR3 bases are TGTGCCAGCAGCGTAGAGGGCGGCCCCAGGGCCCAGTACTTC.

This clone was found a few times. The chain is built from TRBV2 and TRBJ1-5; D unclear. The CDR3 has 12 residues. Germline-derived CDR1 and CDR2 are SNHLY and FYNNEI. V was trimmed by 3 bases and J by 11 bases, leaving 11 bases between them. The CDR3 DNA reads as TGTGCCAGCAGTGATGAGGGATCGGCCCAGCATTTT. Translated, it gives CASSDEGSAQHF.

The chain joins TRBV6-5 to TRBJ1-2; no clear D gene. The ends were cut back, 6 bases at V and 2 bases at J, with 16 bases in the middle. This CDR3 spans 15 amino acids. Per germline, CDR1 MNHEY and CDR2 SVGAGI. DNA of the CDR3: TGTGCCAGCAGCCGCCTCCTCTACCCCAACTATGGCTACACCTTC. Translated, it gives CASSRLLYPNYGYTF.

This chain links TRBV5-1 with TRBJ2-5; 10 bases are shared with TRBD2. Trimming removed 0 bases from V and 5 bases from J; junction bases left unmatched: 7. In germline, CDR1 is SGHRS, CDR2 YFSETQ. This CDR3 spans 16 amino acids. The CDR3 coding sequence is TGCGCCAGCAGCTTGGGAGGGACTAGCGTAGGCGAGACCCAGTACTTC. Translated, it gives CASSLGGTSVGETQYF. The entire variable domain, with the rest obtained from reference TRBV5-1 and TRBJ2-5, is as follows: KAGVTQTPRYLIKTRGQQVTLSCSPISGHRSVSWYQQTPGQGLQFLFEYFSETQRNKGNFPGRFSGRQFSNSRSEMNVSTLELGDSALYLCASSLGGTSVGETQYFGPGTRLLVL.